The T cell receptor (beta chain) under discussion was sequenced for a study of human T cells and chemical hapten exposure (dated by TCRdb to the early 2020s). Study-level background: For sensitization, 2% DPC in acetone was applied to a 2 cm by 2 cm area of upper inner arm skin. Weekly therapeutic DPC doses were additionally applied to the scalp of patients throughout the roughly 25-week study period. Patch tests used Finn chambers with 0.01% DPC on the upper back, scored after 6 days by International Contact Dermatitis Research Group standards. Alopecia areata with under or over 50% scalp involvement, alopecia totalis and alopecia universalis were represented in the patient cohort, which was mostly female. The libraries were sequenced as a pool, and the TCR yield per sample differed mostly because of small variations in library volumes within the pool. The study tracked peripheral blood TCR repertoire changes in vivo during primary and secondary sensitization to the hapten diphenylcyclopropenone (DPC) in alopecia patients. Blood samples were taken from patients before sensitization (week 0) and at 2, 6 and about 24 weeks after DPC sensitization. Roughly 30 alopecia patients gave blood for TCR sequencing at one to four time points (pre-sensitization, 2, 6 and 24 weeks). General study outcomes and caveats: All patients had alopecia, a presumed autoimmune disease, so their immune response might differ from that of healthy individuals. After repeated subsampling, the strength of the expansion versus patch-test correlation and the threshold at which it became significant changed. No change with DPC sensitization was found in the number of TCRs above 1 in 1000 frequency, and no evidence of global repertoire structure alterations was found. Compared with pre-sensitization or healthy control sets, expanded TCRs formed significantly more large CDR3 similarity clusters, which is consistent with antigen-driven responses. Patch test score correlated positively with the number of PT1 expanded TCRs, reaching significance at thresholds 8, 16 and 32 but not at 4.

Per the publication, the time point label means: patch test 1, 2 weeks after DPC sensitization. The sample's treatment or condition, from its label and the paper: therapeutic diphenylcyclopropenone sensitization with weekly scalp DPC. Blood at each patch-test visit was drawn before the patch test was applied. Eligible patients were aged 18 to 70, diagnosed with alopecia, deemed suitable for DPC therapy, and excluded if pregnant. Total RNA was extracted from unfractionated whole blood that had been collected in Tempus Blood RNA tubes. Receptors were amplified or captured by RACE. Sequencer: NextSeq 500. During library preparation, unique molecular identifiers were attached to individual cDNA molecules so that TCRs could be counted in a quantitative, reproducible way. Each blood RNA sample was used to sequence both TCR alpha and TCR beta chains. As for how the authors treated the data: Samples had a median of 95,638 TCRs, with a range from roughly 20,000 to 690,600. The Decombinator software suite was used to annotate the V, J and CDR3 of the TCR reads. To make PS versus PT1 abundance plots, every sample was subsampled to the same number of TCRs (28,000). TCRs were defined as expanded if absent before sensitization and observed at least eight times at the 2-week time point. The public reads were run again by TCRdb, first through fastp at Q25 and then through MiXCR, and only productive beta chains were kept. Each record represents a unique CDR3 protein, reported with the most common genes and DNA among its rows. TCRdb's processing, not the authors', yielded these V and J calls. Recorded for this sample are nearly 350,000 distinct CDR3 sequences; approximately 6.9% of them occurred a single time. The top ten constitute 8.4% of the sample.

This clonotype was seen a handful of times. What antigen it recognizes has not been identified. Nothing much larger sits one base from this clone, and base qualities are not available. V was cut back by 0 bases and J by 14 bases, leaving a gap of 10 bases between them. The CDR3 runs 11 residues from the cysteine to the phenylalanine. Of the read, only the CDR3 DNA is kept; its 33 bases are in frame from base 1. According to the germline V gene, CDR1 reads SGHRS and CDR2 reads YFSETQ. The TCR sequence derives from a woman between 18 and 29 years old with alopecia areata. Some clones in this sample may be carry-over from other donors' samples. The specimen was whole blood, collected in connection with sensitization to the hapten diphenylcyclopropenone (DPC). The sequence links TRBV5-1 to TRBJ2-3; the best D guess is TRBD1, with 6 bases matching. The DNA reads TGCGCCAGCAGCTTGGATGGGGGCTGGTATTTT. Its translation reads: CASSLDGGWYF. The CDR3 plus the reference TRBV5-1 and TRBJ2-3 genes for the other parts give the full variable domain: KAGVTQTPRYLIKTRGQQVTLSCSPISGHRSVSWYQQTPGQGLQFLFEYFSETQRNKGNFPGRFSGRQFSNSRSEMNVSTLELGDSALYLCASSLDGGWYFGPGTRLTVL.